This passage covers 25 T cell receptor beta chains from one sample sequenced in a study of blood T cell repertoires in COVID-19. Assay: immunoSEQ multiplex PCR; the TCRdb copy retains only in-frame clones and omits some. The sample shows about 88,000 clones, 88% of them seen only once. Material for sequencing was peripheral blood. The source of these receptors is an elderly woman with acute or convalescent COVID-19.

The V and J genes are TRBV5-1 and TRBJ2-4; TRBD2 might be the D (5 bases). This CDR3 is built from 14 residues. CDR1 and CDR2 (germline): SGHRS, YFSETQ. V lost 4 bases and J 9 bases, leaving 17 bases between the germline ends. CDR3 residues: CASSGGLTKGIQYF. CDR3 in DNA: TGCGCCAGCAGCGGCGGACTTACGAAGGGCATTCAGTACTTC.

This chain joins TRBV12-2 and TRBJ2-1; the table calls TRBD1, which could not be checked here. TRBV12-2 constitutes a pseudogene. The CDR3 covers 14 residues. The CDR3: CASRLALWGPTQFF. The CDR3 DNA reads as TGTGCAAGTCGCTTAGCGCTGTGGGGGCCGACGCAGTTCTTC.

J is TRBJ2-7 and V is TRBV7-9; 7 positions match TRBD1. The germline V gene has CDR1 SEHNR and CDR2 FQNEAQ (reference sequence). V lost 5 bases, J lost 2 bases, and 6 bases stayed unmatched. CDR3 length equals 14 residues. CDR3 nucleotides: TGTGCCAGCAGCGACCCGGGACAGACCTACGAGCAGTACTTC. It translates to CASSDPGQTYEQYF.

The chain uses TRBV7-9 and TRBJ2-3; 15 bases fit TRBD2. V dropped 4 bases and J dropped 2; count of bases not matched to a gene: 10. Germline loops: CDR1 SEHNR, CDR2 FQNEAQ (reference sequence). The length of the CDR3 is 19 residues. CDR3 nucleotide sequence: TGTGCCAGCAGCTCATCTGGACTAGCGGGGGGGTCGATCACAGATACGCAGTATTTT. Protein sequence: CASSSSGLAGGSITDTQYF. The whole variable domain, remainder taken from reference TRBV7-9 and TRBJ2-3, is DTGVSQNPRHKITKRGQNVTFRCDPISEHNRLYWYRQTLGQGPEFLTYFQNEAQLEKSRLLSDRFSAERPKGSFSTLEIQRTEQGDSAMYLCASSSSGLAGGSITDTQYFGPGTRLTVL.

The gene calls are TRBV7-9 and TRBJ2-3; weak D call: TRBD1 (6 bases). CDR1 and CDR2 (germline): SEHNR, FQNEAQ (reference sequence). The CDR3 totals 12 residues. Trimming took off 5 bases at V and 10 bases at J, with 13 bases between the two ends. The CDR3 sequence: CASSGGQGSQYF. CDR3 nucleotide sequence: TGTGCCAGCAGCGGAGGCCAGGGGTCGCAGTATTTT.

The J gene is TRBJ2-1, the V gene TRBV7-2; 7 nucleotides align to TRBD2. V shed 4 bases, J shed 12 bases, and the junction held 9 bases outside the gene matches. The CDR3 has 13 residues. Germline V CDR1 and CDR2: SGHTA, FQGNSA. The CDR3 DNA sequence: TGTGCCAGCAGCTCCGCAGCGGGACCAAGGCAGTTCTTC. Its protein product is CASSSAAGPRQFF.

The table lists this clone with a count of one. V is TRBV18 and J is TRBJ1-3; a possible D gene is TRBD1 (5 bases). Germline V gene data show CDR1 as KGHSH and CDR2 as LQKENI. The CDR3 has 16 amino acids. The ends were cut back, 6 bases at V and 2 bases at J, with 17 bases in the middle. The CDR3 spells CASSDQGGGAGNTIYF. The CDR3 nucleotides read TGTGCCAGCTCCGACCAGGGAGGCGGAGCTGGAAACACCATATATTTT.

The V and J genes are TRBV25-1 and TRBJ2-1; D is uncertain. This CDR3 has 13 residues. The germline V gene has CDR1 MGHDK and CDR2 SYGVNS. V lost 1 base to trimming and J lost 6 bases, with 7 bases between them. CDR3 region: CASSESYSNEQFF. The CDR3 DNA follows: TGTGCCAGCAGTGAATCGTACAGCAATGAGCAGTTCTTC.

The chain has TRBV7-3 and TRBJ2-3; 13 nucleotides align to TRBD2. V shed 5 bases and J 7 bases; nucleotides not matched to a gene: 6. Germline V CDR1 and CDR2: SGHTA, FQGTGA. The CDR3 consists of 15 residues. The CDR3 DNA reads TGTGCCAGCAGCGCTACTAGCGGGGGGGCGTATACGCAGTATTTT. Protein: CASSATSGGAYTQYF.

The V and J genes are TRBV7-2 and TRBJ2-1; D is unclear. Germline values: CDR1 SGHTA, CDR2 FQGNSA. Trimming cost V 5 bases and J 10 bases, with 9 bases left between them. This CDR3 region has 11 residues. CDR3 sequence: CASSQSREQFF. CDR3 nucleotide sequence: TGTGCCAGCAGCCAAAGCAGGGAGCAGTTCTTC.

V and J are TRBV5-5 and TRBJ1-1, with no clear D. The V end lost 0 bases, the J end lost 1 base, and 7 bases lay between the germline ends. CDR1 and CDR2 (germline): SGHKS, YYEKEE (reference sequence). CDR3 length: 14 residues. The CDR3 DNA follows: TGTGCCAGCAGCTTGGACAGTGCGAACACTGAAGCTTTCTTT. It yields the protein CASSLDSANTEAFF.

V is TRBV5-5 and J is TRBJ2-7; TRBD2 agrees at 9 bases. The V gene end was trimmed by 1 base and the J gene end by 2 bases; junction bases not matched to a gene: 7. CDR3 size: 16 residues. Germline V gene data show CDR1 as SGHKS and CDR2 as YYEKEE (reference sequence). This chain's CDR3 is CASSLLAGGLAYEQYF. In DNA form, the CDR3 reads TGTGCCAGCAGCTTGCTGGCGGGAGGGCTGGCCTACGAGCAGTACTTC.

The chain employs TRBV30 and TRBJ1-1, with D maybe TRBD1 (5 bases). Trimming took off 4 bases at V and 8 bases at J, with 14 bases between the two ends. The CDR3 runs to 12 residues. CDR1 and CDR2 (germline): GTSNPN, SVGIG (reference sequence). In nucleotides, the CDR3 is TGTGCCTGGAAAGCTGGGGCGGCCGAAGCTTTCTTT. It is translated as CAWKAGAAEAFF.

V and J are TRBV7-3 and TRBJ2-5; 8 nucleotides align to TRBD2. V gave up 5 bases and J gave up 5 bases; unmatched junction bases: 13. This CDR3 region has 16 residues. Germline V lookup: CDR1 SGHTA, CDR2 FQGTGA. The CDR3 region has the DNA TGTGCCAGCAGCGCAAAGGCGGGGGGAATGCGGGAGACCCAGTACTTC. It encodes CASSAKAGGMRETQYF.

The CDR3 DNA reads as TGCAGCGTTGTACCCCAGCTAGGCACAGATACGCAGTATTTT. Protein sequence: CSVVPQLGTDTQYF. The gene calls are TRBV29-1 and TRBJ2-3; D unresolved. The CDR3 covers 14 residues. The V and J ends lost 4 bases and 1 base respectively, with 12 bases between them. Looked up from germline, CDR1 is SQVTM and CDR2 is ANQGSEA.

This clone was seen only a few times. The chain combines TRBV6-2 or TRBV6-3 with TRBJ2-3; 14 bases line up with TRBD2. The germline CDR1 and CDR2 sequences are MNHEY and SVGEGT. J lost 2 bases, V lost 4 bases, and 5 bases had no gene match. The CDR3 is made up of 17 amino acids. CDR3 loop: CASSLGLAGVLTDTQYF. The CDR3 coding sequence is TGTGCCAGCAGTTTGGGACTAGCGGGGGTCCTCACAGATACGCAGTATTTT.

The chain uses TRBV29-1 and TRBJ2-1; 9 positions agree with TRBD1. Germline V gene lookup returns CDR1 SQVTM and CDR2 ANQGSEA. Unmatched junction bases numbered 8, after V lost 6 bases and J lost 8 bases. The CDR3 runs 13 residues. In nucleotides, the CDR3 is TGCAGCGTCACGGGACAGGGTAACCATGAGCAGTTCTTC. Translated: CSVTGQGNHEQFF.

The CDR3 nucleotides read TGTGCCAGCAGCGCGACAGGGAGAAGTGAAAAACTGTTTTTT. Translation: CASSATGRSEKLFF. V gene TRBV9 combines with J gene TRBJ1-4, with 7 bases identical to TRBD1. The CDR3 is 14 amino acids. CDR1 and CDR2 (germline): SGDLS, YYNGEE. Trimming cost V 3 bases and J 7 bases; bases outside gene matches: 6. Filled out from reference TRBV9 and TRBJ1-4, the complete variable domain reads DSGVTQTPKHLITATGQRVTLRCSPRSGDLSVYWYQQSLDQGLQFLIQYYNGEERAKGNILERFSAQQFPDLHSELNLSSLELGDSALYFCASSATGRSEKLFFGSGTQLSVL.

The chain carries TRBV6-2 or TRBV6-3 and TRBJ2-5; possible D gene TRBD1, 5 bases. The V end was cut by 2 bases, the J end by 0 bases, with 16 bases between. In germline, CDR1 is MNHEY, CDR2 SVGEGT. The CDR3 is 17 amino acids. The CDR3 DNA is TGTGCCAGCAGTTACCCTGGGGCAGGGTGGTACCAAGAGACCCAGTACTTC. Protein sequence: CASSYPGAGWYQETQYF.

The gene calls are TRBV7-6 and TRBJ2-3; D unresolved. Trimming cost V 3 bases and J 6 bases, with 4 bases left between them. Germline assignment: CDR1 SGHVS and CDR2 FNYEAQ. This CDR3 has 11 residues. The CDR3 DNA is TGTGCCAGCAGCTTGGAGGATACGCAGTATTTT. Translation: CASSLEDTQYF. Complete variable domain (other parts from reference TRBV7-6 and TRBJ2-3): GAGVSQSPRYKVTKRGQDVALRCDPISGHVSLYWYRQALGQGPEFLTYFNYEAQQDKSGLPNDRFSAERPEGSISTLTIQRTEQRDSAMYRCASSLEDTQYFGPGTRLTVL.

This rearrangement joins TRBV30 to TRBJ2-3; maybe TRBD2 (6 bases). Trimming took off 1 base at V and 1 base at J, with 9 bases between the two ends. The germline V gene has CDR1 GTSNPN and CDR2 SVGIG (reference sequence). This CDR3 is 14 amino acids long. Written as DNA, the CDR3 is TGTGCCTGGAGTGCGGGAGTCGGCACAGATACGCAGTATTTT. Its translation: CAWSAGVGTDTQYF.

This chain uses TRBV5-1 with TRBJ2-7; TRBD2 might be the D (6 bases). The CDR3 covers 16 residues. Between the trimmed V and J ends, which lost 2 bases and 0 bases, there was a span of 15 bases. Germline CDR1 and CDR2: SGHRS and YFSETQ. The DNA of the CDR3 is TGCGCCAGCAGCTTTACCCCTAGCGCTAGCTCCTACGAGCAGTACTTC. Residues: CASSFTPSASSYEQYF.

This chain connects TRBV9 to TRBJ1-6; TRBD1 matches 9 bases. The CDR3 totals 15 residues. Unmatched junction bases numbered 6, after V lost 3 bases and J lost 8 bases. Germline CDR1 and CDR2: SGDLS and YYNGEE. For the CDR3, the DNA is TGTGCCAGCAGCGCCGGGACAGGGAGGGATTCACCCCTCCACTTT. Protein: CASSAGTGRDSPLHF.

This chain uses TRBV29-1 with TRBJ2-7; D not resolved. V lost 5 bases and J 6 bases, leaving 11 bases between the germline ends. This CDR3 has 11 amino acids. Germline CDR1 reads SQVTM; CDR2 reads ANQGSEA. CDR3 DNA: TGCAGCGTTTCTGTAGCCCGCGAGCAGTACTTC. The encoded protein is CSVSVAREQYF.

The gene calls are TRBV18 and TRBJ2-5; D perhaps matches TRBD1 (5 bases). V lost 2 bases, J lost 5 bases, and 12 bases lay in between. There are 14 residues in the CDR3. Germline lookup yields CDR1 KGHSH and CDR2 LQKENI. CDR3 sequence reads: CASSPRQGSETQYF. DNA for the CDR3: TGTGCCAGCTCACCAAGGCAGGGTAGTGAGACCCAGTACTTC.